The T cell receptor beta chain under discussion was sequenced for a study of beta chain features in type 1 diabetes. On this clone itself: The antigen is not known.

Of the isolated RNA, all was reverse transcribed, and so the sequenced material was expressed TCRB transcripts. Generated by immunoSEQ multiplex PCR, the TCRdb table keeps only in-frame clones and is missing some. The profile shows 200,000 to 250,000 clones, about 70% of them singletons. General study findings and limits: PCR might favor shorter templates, but any such skew would affect patients and controls equally.

Source material: naive CD4+ T cells from blood. This receptor was obtained from a man aged 25-45 years in good health.

DNA of the CDR3: TGTGCCAGCACCTATCAACTAGCGGGAGAACTTGAGCAGTTCTTC. Translation gives CASTYQLAGELEQFF. The rearrangement joins TRBV5-4 to TRBJ2-1; 11 bases fit TRBD2. This CDR3 is built from 15 residues. Germline trimming cut 6 bases from V and 9 bases from J; bases unmatched to any gene: 11. Per germline, CDR1 SGHNT and CDR2 YYREEE (reference sequence). Based on the CDR3 plus reference TRBV5-4 and TRBJ2-1, the full variable domain is ETGVTQSPTHLIKTRGQQVTLRCSSQSGHNTVSWYQQALGQGPQFIFQYYREEENGRGNFPPRFSGLQFPNYSSELNVNALELDDSALYLCASTYQLAGELEQFFGPGTRLTVL.